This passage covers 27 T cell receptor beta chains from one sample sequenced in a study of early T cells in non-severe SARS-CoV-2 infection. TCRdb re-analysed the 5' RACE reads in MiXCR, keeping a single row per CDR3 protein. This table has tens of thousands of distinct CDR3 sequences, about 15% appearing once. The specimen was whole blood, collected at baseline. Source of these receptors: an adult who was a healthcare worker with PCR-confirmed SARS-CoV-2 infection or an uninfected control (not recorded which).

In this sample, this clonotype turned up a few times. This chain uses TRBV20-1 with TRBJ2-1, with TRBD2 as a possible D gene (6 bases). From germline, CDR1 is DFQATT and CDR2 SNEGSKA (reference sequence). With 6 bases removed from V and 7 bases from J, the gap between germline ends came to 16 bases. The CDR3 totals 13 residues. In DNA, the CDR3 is TGCAGTGCGTGCCGACTAGACTGGAATGAGCAGTTCTTC. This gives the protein CSACRLDWNEQFF.

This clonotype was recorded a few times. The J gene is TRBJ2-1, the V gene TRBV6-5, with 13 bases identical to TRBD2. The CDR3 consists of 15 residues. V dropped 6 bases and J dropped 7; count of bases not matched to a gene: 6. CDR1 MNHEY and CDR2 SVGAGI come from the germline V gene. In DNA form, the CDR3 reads TGTGCCAGCAGGCCGGGACTAGCGGGACAAAATGAGCAGTTCTTC. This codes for CASRPGLAGQNEQFF.

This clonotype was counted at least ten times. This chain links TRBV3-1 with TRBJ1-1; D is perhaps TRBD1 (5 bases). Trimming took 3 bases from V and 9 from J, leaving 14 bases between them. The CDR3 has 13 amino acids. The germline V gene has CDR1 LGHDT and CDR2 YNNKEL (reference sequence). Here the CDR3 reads CASSQAGVGQAFF. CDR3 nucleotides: TGTGCCAGCAGCCAGGCGGGTGTGGGGCAAGCTTTCTTT.

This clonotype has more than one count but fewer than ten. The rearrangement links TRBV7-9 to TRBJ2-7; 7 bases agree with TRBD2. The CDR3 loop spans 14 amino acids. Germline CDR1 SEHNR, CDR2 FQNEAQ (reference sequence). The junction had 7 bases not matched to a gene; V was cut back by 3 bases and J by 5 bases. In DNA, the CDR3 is TGTGCCAGCAGCTTGGGGGGGACCTTAAACGAGCAGTACTTC. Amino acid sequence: CASSLGGTLNEQYF.

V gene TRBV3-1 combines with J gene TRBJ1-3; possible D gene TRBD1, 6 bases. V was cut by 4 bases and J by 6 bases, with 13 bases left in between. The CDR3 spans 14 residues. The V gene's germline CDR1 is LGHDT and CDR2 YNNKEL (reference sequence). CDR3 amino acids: CASSRRGNENTIYF. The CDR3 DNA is TGTGCCAGCAGCCGAAGGGGGAATGAAAACACCATATATTTT.

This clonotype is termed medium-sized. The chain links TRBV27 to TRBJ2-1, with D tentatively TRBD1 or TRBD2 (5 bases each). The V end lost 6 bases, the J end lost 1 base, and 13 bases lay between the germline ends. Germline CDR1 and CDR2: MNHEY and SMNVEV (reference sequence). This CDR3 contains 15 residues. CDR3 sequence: CASSREMGSYNEQFF. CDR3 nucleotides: TGTGCCAGCAGCAGGGAGATGGGATCCTACAATGAGCAGTTCTTC.

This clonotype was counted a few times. Written as DNA, the CDR3 is TGTGCCAGCAGCTTAATGTGGGGGAGTGATGAGCAGTTCTTC. Translating gives CASSLMWGSDEQFF. The gene calls are TRBV7-2 and TRBJ2-1, with D possibly called TRBD1 or TRBD2 (5 bases each). The CDR3 contains 14 residues. Germline loops: CDR1 SGHTA, CDR2 FQGNSA. Trimming pared 2 bases from V and 8 bases from J, leaving 13 bases between.

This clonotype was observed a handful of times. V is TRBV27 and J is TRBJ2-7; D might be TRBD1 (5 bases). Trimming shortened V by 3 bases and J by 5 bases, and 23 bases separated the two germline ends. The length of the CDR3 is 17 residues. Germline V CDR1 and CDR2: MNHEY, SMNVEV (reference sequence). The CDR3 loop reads CASSFTYAAGYENEQYF. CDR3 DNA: TGTGCCAGCAGTTTCACATACGCGGCAGGGTATGAAAACGAGCAGTACTTC.

The CDR3 reads CAISESLGGRYEQYF. In DNA form, the CDR3 reads TGTGCCATCAGTGAGTCGCTGGGGGGCCGCTACGAGCAGTACTTC. This chain uses TRBV10-3 with TRBJ2-7, with D perhaps given as TRBD1 or TRBD2 (6 bases each). The CDR3 totals 15 residues. Between the trimmed V and J ends, which lost 0 bases and 3 bases, there was a span of 12 bases. The germline V gene has CDR1 ENHRY and CDR2 SYGVKD.

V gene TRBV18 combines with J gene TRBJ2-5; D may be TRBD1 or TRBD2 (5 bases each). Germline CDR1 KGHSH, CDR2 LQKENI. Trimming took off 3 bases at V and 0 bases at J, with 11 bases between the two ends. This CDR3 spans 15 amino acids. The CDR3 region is CASSPRGNYQETQYF. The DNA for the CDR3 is TGTGCCAGCTCACCGAGGGGCAATTACCAAGAGACCCAGTACTTC.

The CDR3 coding sequence is TGCAGCGTTAGTGCTCTGCAAGAGACCCAGTACTTC. Its protein product is CSVSALQETQYF. The chain recombines TRBV29-1 with TRBJ2-5; D not resolved. The CDR3 consists of 12 residues. The germline V gene has CDR1 SQVTM and CDR2 ANQGSEA. V shed 5 bases and J shed 2 bases, with 9 bases lying between them.

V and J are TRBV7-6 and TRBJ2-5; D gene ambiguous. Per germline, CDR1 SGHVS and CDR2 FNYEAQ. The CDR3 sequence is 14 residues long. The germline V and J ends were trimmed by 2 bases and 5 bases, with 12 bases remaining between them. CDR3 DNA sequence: TGTGCCAGCAGCTTAAACGAGCTGGAGGAGACCCAGTACTTC. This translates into CASSLNELEETQYF.

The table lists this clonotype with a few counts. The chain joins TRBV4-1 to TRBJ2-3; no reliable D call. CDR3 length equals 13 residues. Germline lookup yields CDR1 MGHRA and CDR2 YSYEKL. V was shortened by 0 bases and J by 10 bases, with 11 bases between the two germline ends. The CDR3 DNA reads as TGCGCCAGCAGCCAAGAGGGGAATGGTCCGCAGTATTTT. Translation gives CASSQEGNGPQYF.

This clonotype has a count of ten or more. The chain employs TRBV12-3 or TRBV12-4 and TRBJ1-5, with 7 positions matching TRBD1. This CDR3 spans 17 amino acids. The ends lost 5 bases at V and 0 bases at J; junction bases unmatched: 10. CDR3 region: CASSLGTEPDSNQPQHF. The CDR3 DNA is TGTGCCAGCAGTCTCGGGACAGAGCCTGATAGCAATCAGCCCCAGCATTTT.

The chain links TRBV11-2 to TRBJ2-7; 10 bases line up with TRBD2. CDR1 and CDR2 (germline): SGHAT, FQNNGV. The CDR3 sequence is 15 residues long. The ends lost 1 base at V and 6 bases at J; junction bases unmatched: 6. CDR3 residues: CASSLGPSGSLEQYF. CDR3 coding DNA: TGTGCCAGCAGCTTAGGCCCTAGCGGGAGTCTCGAGCAGTACTTC.

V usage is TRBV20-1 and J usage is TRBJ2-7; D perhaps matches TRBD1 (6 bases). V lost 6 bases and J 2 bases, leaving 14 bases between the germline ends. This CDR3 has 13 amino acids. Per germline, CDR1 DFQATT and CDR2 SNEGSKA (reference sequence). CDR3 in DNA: TGCAGTGCGAACAGGGAAGACCCCTACGAGCAGTACTTC. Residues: CSANREDPYEQYF.

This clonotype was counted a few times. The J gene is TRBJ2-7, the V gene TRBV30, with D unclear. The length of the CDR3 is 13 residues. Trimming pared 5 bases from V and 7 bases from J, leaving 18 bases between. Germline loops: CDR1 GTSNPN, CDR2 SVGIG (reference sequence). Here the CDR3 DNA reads TGTGCCTGGTCAGGAAGGGTTATGGGTGAGCAGTACTTC. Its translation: CAWSGRVMGEQYF.

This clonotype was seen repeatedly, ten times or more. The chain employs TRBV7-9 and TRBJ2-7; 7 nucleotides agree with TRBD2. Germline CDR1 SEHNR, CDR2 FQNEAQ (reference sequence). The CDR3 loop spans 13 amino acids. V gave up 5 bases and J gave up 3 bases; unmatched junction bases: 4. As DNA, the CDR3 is TGTGCCAGCAGCCCCGGGACTATCTACGAGCAGTACTTC. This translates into CASSPGTIYEQYF.

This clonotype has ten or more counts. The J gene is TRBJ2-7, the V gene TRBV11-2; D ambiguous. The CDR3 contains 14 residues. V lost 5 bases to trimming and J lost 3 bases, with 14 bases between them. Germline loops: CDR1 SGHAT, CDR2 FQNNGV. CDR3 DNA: TGTGCCAGCAGCCCATTCTATTCCTTCTACGAGCAGTACTTC. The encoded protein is CASSPFYSFYEQYF.

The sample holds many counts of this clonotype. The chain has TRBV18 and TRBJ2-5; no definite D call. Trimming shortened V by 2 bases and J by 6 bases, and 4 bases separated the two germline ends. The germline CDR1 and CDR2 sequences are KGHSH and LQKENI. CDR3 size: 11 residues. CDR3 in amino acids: CASSPEQTQYF. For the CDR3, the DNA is TGTGCCAGCTCACCAGAACAGACCCAGTACTTC.

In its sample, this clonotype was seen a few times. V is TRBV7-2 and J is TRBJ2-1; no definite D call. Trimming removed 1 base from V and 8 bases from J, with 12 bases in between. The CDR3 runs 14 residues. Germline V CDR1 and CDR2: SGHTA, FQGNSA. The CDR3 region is CASSLGWSLDEQFF. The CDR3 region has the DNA TGTGCCAGCAGCTTAGGCTGGAGTCTAGATGAGCAGTTCTTC. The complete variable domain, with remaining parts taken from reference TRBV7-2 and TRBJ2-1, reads GAGVSQSPSNKVTEKGKDVELRCDPISGHTALYWYRQSLGQGLEFLIYFQGNSAPDKSGLPSDRFSAERTGGSVSTLTIQRTQQEDSAVYLCASSLGWSLDEQFFGPGTRLTVL.

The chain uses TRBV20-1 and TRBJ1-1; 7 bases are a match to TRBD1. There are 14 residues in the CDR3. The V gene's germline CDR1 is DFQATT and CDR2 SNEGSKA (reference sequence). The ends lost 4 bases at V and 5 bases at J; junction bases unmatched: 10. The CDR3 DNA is TGCAGTGCTATTAGACAGGGTGGAGGGACTGAAGCTTTCTTT. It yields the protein CSAIRQGGGTEAFF.

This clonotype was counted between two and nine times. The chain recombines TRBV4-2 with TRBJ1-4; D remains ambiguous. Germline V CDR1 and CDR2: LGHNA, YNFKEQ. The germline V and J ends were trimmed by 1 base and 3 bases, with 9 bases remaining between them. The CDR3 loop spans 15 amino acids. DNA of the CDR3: TGTGCCAGCAGCCAAGTTGGGGAGTCTAATGAAAAACTGTTTTTT. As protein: CASSQVGESNEKLFF.

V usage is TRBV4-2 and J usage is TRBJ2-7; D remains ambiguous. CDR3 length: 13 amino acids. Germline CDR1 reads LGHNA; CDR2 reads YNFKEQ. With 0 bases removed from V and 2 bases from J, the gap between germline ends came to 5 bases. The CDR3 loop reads CASSQEPAYEQYF. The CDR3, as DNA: TGTGCCAGCAGCCAAGAGCCCGCCTACGAGCAGTACTTC.

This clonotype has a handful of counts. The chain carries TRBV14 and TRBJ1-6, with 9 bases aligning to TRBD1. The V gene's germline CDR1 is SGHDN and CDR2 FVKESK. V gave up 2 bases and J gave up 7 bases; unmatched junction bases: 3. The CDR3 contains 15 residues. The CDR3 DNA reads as TGTGCCAGCAGCCAATTCGGGACAGGGAATTCACCCCTCCACTTT. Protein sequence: CASSQFGTGNSPLHF.

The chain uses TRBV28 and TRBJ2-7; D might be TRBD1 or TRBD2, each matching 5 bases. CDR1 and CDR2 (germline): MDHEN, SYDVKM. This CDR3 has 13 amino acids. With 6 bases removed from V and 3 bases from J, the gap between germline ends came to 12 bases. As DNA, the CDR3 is TGTGCCAGCAGGCCGGGGACCCTCTACGAGCAGTACTTC. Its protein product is CASRPGTLYEQYF.

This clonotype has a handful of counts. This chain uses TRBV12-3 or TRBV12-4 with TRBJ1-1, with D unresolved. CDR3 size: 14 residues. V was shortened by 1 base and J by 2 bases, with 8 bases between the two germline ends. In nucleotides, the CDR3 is TGTGCCAGCAGTTTAGGACACCTTAACACTGAAGCTTTCTTT. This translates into CASSLGHLNTEAFF.